This entry is about one T cell receptor (beta chain). Its antigen is as yet unknown. The data stem from a study of T cell responses to AZD1222 COVID-19 vaccine. Here immunoSEQ multiplex PCR was the method, and the copy in TCRdb shows in-frame clones only, minus some. This sample carries 150,000 to 200,000 clones, about 92% of them seen once, and the ten largest clones take about 1.2%. Notes on the study in general: The repertoires were collected only after the peak T cell response. Rises in breadth and depth of Spike-specific TCRs came after two AZD1222 doses.

From germline, CDR1 is SGHKS and CDR2 YYEKEE (reference sequence). Trimming took off 4 bases at V and 1 base at J, with 11 bases between the two ends. The CDR3 covers 15 residues. The J gene is TRBJ1-4, the V gene TRBV5-5; TRBD1 might be the D (5 bases). Here the sequenced sample was peripheral blood, taken on day 0 of AZD1222 vaccination. The sequence came from an adult in good health. CDR3: CASSTERGTNEKLFF. The CDR3 DNA is TGTGCCAGCAGCACGGAAAGGGGAACTAATGAAAAACTGTTTTTT. Full variable domain (rest looked up from reference TRBV5-5 and TRBJ1-4): DAGVTQSPTHLIKTRGQQVTLRCSPISGHKSVSWYQQVLGQGPQFIFQYYEKEERGRGNFPDRFSARQFPNYSSELNVNALLLGDSALYLCASSTERGTNEKLFFGSGTQLSVL.